This passage covers 7 T cell receptor beta chains from one sample sequenced in a study of blood T cells in healthy people across ages. With a J-beta primer mix and a sample-barcoded 5' primer, a second PCR ran about 7 to 11 cycles. TCRdb re-called the 5' RACE reads through MiXCR, storing one row per CDR3 protein. The sample shows more than 700,000 distinct CDR3 sequences, 46% of them seen only once. Sequences were obtained from blood. The source is a man older than 75 in good health.

In its sample, this clonotype was seen a few times. The chain couples TRBV27 to TRBJ2-1; no reliable D call. CDR1 is MNHEY and CDR2 is SMNVEV in the germline V gene (reference sequence). The CDR3 sequence is 13 residues long. V was shortened by 6 bases and J by 3 bases, with 9 bases between the two germline ends. CDR3 amino acids: CASSVNFYNEQFF. As DNA, the CDR3 is TGTGCCAGCAGCGTAAACTTCTACAATGAGCAGTTCTTC.

The chain carries TRBV5-1 and TRBJ1-6; TRBD1 is a possible D gene (6 bases). In germline, CDR1 is SGHRS, CDR2 YFSETQ. Between the trimmed V and J ends, which lost 0 bases and 7 bases, there was a span of 20 bases. The CDR3 is 18 amino acids. CDR3 DNA sequence: TGCGCCAGCAGCTTGGTTCATTTGGGGGCGTTCGGGAATTCACCCCTCCACTTT. It is translated as CASSLVHLGAFGNSPLHF. The complete variable domain, with remaining parts taken from reference TRBV5-1 and TRBJ1-6, reads KAGVTQTPRYLIKTRGQQVTLSCSPISGHRSVSWYQQTPGQGLQFLFEYFSETQRNKGNFPGRFSGRQFSNSRSEMNVSTLELGDSALYLCASSLVHLGAFGNSPLHFGNGTRLTVT.

This CDR3 is CASSQRLADTSTDTQYF. DNA for the CDR3: TGTGCCAGCAGCCAACGACTAGCGGACACTAGCACAGATACGCAGTATTTT. This chain joins TRBV14 and TRBJ2-3; 9 bases align to TRBD2. Germline V gene data show CDR1 as SGHDN and CDR2 as FVKESK. CDR3 length: 17 amino acids. V trimming: 2 bases; J trimming: 0 bases; junction bases outside the gene matches: 6.

J is TRBJ2-1 and V is TRBV3-1, with D unresolved. V lost 6 bases and J lost 8, with 11 bases in between. The germline V gene encodes CDR1 LGHDT and CDR2 YNNKEL (reference sequence). CDR3 length equals 12 residues. The CDR3 nucleotides are TGTGCCAGCAGTCGAGCAAATCATGAGCAGTTCTTC. Its translation: CASSRANHEQFF.

The rearrangement links TRBV20-1 to TRBJ2-7; unclear D gene. Germline values: CDR1 DFQATT, CDR2 SNEGSKA (reference sequence). CDR3 length equals 16 residues. Trimming took off 0 bases at V and 4 bases at J, with 19 bases between the two ends. The CDR3 here is CSARDTLAQTPYEQYF. In nucleotides, the CDR3 is TGCAGTGCTAGAGATACTTTGGCACAGACCCCTTACGAGCAGTACTTC.

There are a few counts of this clonotype. The J gene is TRBJ2-5, the V gene TRBV4-2, with a possible D match to TRBD2 (5 bases). This CDR3 is 14 amino acids long. In germline, CDR1 is LGHNA, CDR2 YNFKEQ. V lost 1 base, J lost 4 bases, and 10 bases lay in between. The CDR3 region has the DNA TGTGCCAGCAGCCAAGGCACGCGGGCAGAGACCCAGTACTTC. Protein: CASSQGTRAETQYF.

The chain employs TRBV7-2 and TRBJ2-3; perhaps D is TRBD1 or TRBD2 (5 bases each). The CDR3 loop spans 16 amino acids. The V gene's germline CDR1 is SGHTA and CDR2 FQGNSA. V lost 5 bases to trimming and J lost 0 bases, with 15 bases between them. In DNA, the CDR3 is TGTGCCAGCAGCGAAATGGGACGAACTAGCACAGATACGCAGTATTTT. The encoded protein is CASSEMGRTSTDTQYF.